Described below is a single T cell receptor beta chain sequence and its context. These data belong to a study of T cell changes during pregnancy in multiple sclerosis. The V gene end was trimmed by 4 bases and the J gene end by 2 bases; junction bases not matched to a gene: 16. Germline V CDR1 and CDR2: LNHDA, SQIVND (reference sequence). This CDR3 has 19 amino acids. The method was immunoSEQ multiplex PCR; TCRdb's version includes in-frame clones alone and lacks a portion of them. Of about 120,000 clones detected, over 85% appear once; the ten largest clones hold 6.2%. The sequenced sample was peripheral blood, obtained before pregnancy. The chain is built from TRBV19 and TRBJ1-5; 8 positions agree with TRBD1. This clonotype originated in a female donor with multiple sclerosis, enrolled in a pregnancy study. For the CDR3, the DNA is TGTGCCAGTAGTACCAGGACAGGGCTCTTGGGATATGGCAATCAGCCCCAGCATTTT. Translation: CASSTRTGLLGYGNQPQHF.